The sequence of this T cell receptor beta chain was determined in a study of T cells in Graves' hyperthyroidism and ophthalmopathy. This clonotype was recorded many times. V lost 4 bases and J 6 bases, leaving 9 bases between the germline ends. Germline-derived CDR1 and CDR2 are MDHEN and SYDVKM. This CDR3 contains 12 residues. TCR beta CDR3 regions were amplified from RNA. TCR CDR3 underwent first-round RT-PCR with the HTBI primer set. MiXCR was run by TCRdb on the multiplex PCR reads, yielding one entry per CDR3 protein. The sample carries fewer than 300,000 distinct CDR3 sequences, less than 30% recorded once.

The J gene is TRBJ1-1, the V gene TRBV28; weak D call: TRBD1 (5 bases). This clonotype was obtained from a man aged 35-49 years with Graves' hyperthyroidism that later progressed to Graves' ophthalmopathy. The sample comprised blood. The CDR3, as DNA: TGTGCCAGCAGTTCCCCAGGGTCTGAAGCTTTCTTT. Protein: CASSSPGSEAFF.